The T cell receptor (beta chain) under discussion was sequenced for a study of shared clonotypes between healthy human individuals. The study, taken as a whole, reports: Sorted-subset samples were not fully sequenced, rarefaction indicated.

In the study's own analysis: In the immunoSEQ data, sequences were junction-only and lacked quality scores, so filtering differed. Generated by immunoSEQ multiplex PCR, the TCRdb table keeps only in-frame clones and is missing some. That table supplies the V and J calls and clone size; D and trimming were determined from the DNA. The table lists around 200,000 clones, about 93% of them singletons. V lost 0 bases and J lost 5, with 10 bases in between. The CDR3 runs to 14 residues. Germline assignment: CDR1 LNHDA and CDR2 SQIVND (reference sequence). Negatively enriched CD4+ T cells were divided by CD45RA into naive and memory. With respect to this clone: Its specificity is not known.

This rearrangement joins TRBV19 to TRBJ1-1; D ambiguous. The sequencing input was naive CD4+ T cells sorted from blood. The sample's subset: CD45RA+ positively selected. The TCR was taken from a woman aged 25 to 39 in good health. Written as DNA, the CDR3 is TGTGCCAGTAGTATAGATCTGGGGTGGACTGAAGCTTTCTTT. Encoded protein: CASSIDLGWTEAFF.